This record covers a single T cell receptor beta chain. As yet, its antigen is unknown. This sample stems from a study of shared clonotypes between healthy human individuals. Overall study results and limits: Among donors, clonotype sharing was expected to be affected by sequencing depth. Few donors restricted represented genetic and exposure-history diversity. When naive CD4 clonotypes were compared across a few donors, approximately 5% were shared.

Genomic DNA belonging to each subset was distributed in equal measure over several immunoSEQ plates. Some clones are missing from TCRdb's copy, which holds only in-frame ones; the method was immunoSEQ multiplex PCR. The table lists nearly 1,000,000 clones, 70% to 85% of them singletons. The sequence came from a man between 18 and 35 years old in good health. The sequenced sample was memory CD4+ T cells sorted from blood. Subset given: CD45RA-negative fraction.

CDR3 nucleotides: TGTGCCAGCAGCGTAGAGCATCTCTCTGGAAACACCATATATTTT. Translating gives CASSVEHLSGNTIYF. The chain uses TRBV9 and TRBJ1-3; D gene unclear. The CDR3 spans 15 residues. V lost 0 bases, J lost 0 bases, and 7 bases lay in between. CDR1 and CDR2 from the germline V gene are SGDLS and YYNGEE. The complete variable domain, with remaining parts taken from reference TRBV9 and TRBJ1-3, reads DSGVTQTPKHLITATGQRVTLRCSPRSGDLSVYWYQQSLDQGLQFLIQYYNGEERAKGNILERFSAQQFPDLHSELNLSSLELGDSALYFCASSVEHLSGNTIYFGEGSWLTVV.